These T cell receptor beta chains were read from a single sample in a study of CD8+CD57+ T cells in acquired aplastic anemia. TCRdb reprocessed the reads with MiXCR, giving one entry per CDR3 protein. In the table there are approximately 45,000 distinct CDR3 sequences, around 72% of which are singletons. The sequenced sample was sorted CD4+, CD8+, or CD8+CD57+ T cells (not recorded which) from PBMCs. The receptors were sampled from a human donor in good health, serving as a control. CDR3s include the opening cysteine and the closing phenylalanine or tryptophan. A D gene is named only where the DNA matches it firmly. Not all rows give a size; the values are once, few, many and, for expanded clones, a class.

.,TRBV24-1,.,TRBJ1-2,TGTGCCACCCTAAGTGACTATGGCTACACCTTC,CATLSDYGYTF
TRBD1,TRBV24-1,.,TRBJ1-5,TGTGCCACCAGTGGTGGACAGGGGGCGTCTCAGCCCCAGCATTTT,CATSGGQGASQPQHF
.,TRBV7-9,.,TRBJ2-7,TGTGCCAGCAGCTTAGTGGGCCCTGAGGGGGAGCAGTACTTC,CASSLVGPEGEQYF
.,TRBV24-1,.,TRBJ1-2,TGTGCCACCAGTGACCCCGGGACATACTATGGCTACACCTTC,CATSDPGTYYGYTF
.,TRBV20-1,.,TRBJ1-2,TGCAGTGCTTATACAGGGAACTATGGCTACATCTTC,CSAYTGNYGYIF
.,TRBV19,.,TRBJ1-5,TGTGCCAGTAGTGCGAATAGCAATCAGCCCCAGCATTTT,CASSANSNQPQHF
TRBD2,TRBV2,.,TRBJ2-3,TGTGCCAGCAGTAACCTAGCGGGAGGGGCAAATACGCAGTATTTT,CASSNLAGGANTQYF
TRBD1,TRBV6-1,.,TRBJ1-2,TGTGCCAGCAGTCCAGACAGGGGGCGAGGCTACACCTTC,CASSPDRGRGYTF
TRBD1,TRBV24-1,.,TRBJ2-1,TGTGCCACCAGTCCTGACAGGGGGGACCTCGATGAGCAGTTCTTC,CATSPDRGDLDEQFF
.,TRBV7-2,.,TRBJ2-5,TGTGCCAGCAGCCGGAGGTCCCAAGAGACCCAGTACTTC,CASSRRSQETQYF
.,TRBV7-9,.,TRBJ1-1,TGTGCCAGCAGCCCACCGGGGGGGGTGAACACTGAAGCTTTCTTT,CASSPPGGVNTEAFF
.,TRBV5-1,many,TRBJ2-7,TGCGCCAGCAGCCGGAACGAGGACTACGAGCAGTACTTC,CASSRNEDYEQYF
.,TRBV20-1,.,TRBJ1-5,TGCAGTGCTAGCGCATCTGGGGGTCTTTACCAGCCCCAGCACTTT,CSASASGGLYQPQHF
.,TRBV19,.,TRBJ1-6,TGTGCCAGTAGTAAACTCGGGACCGACCATTCACCCCTCCACTTT,CASSKLGTDHSPLHF
.,TRBV9,.,TRBJ2-7,TGTGCCAGCAGCGTAGACCAGGGGGGGGAGCAGTACTTC,CASSVDQGGEQYF
TRBD2,TRBV24-1,.,TRBJ2-1,TGTGCCACCAGTGAGGCGGAAGGGACTAGTAACGATGAGCAGTTCTTC,CATSEAEGTSNDEQFF
TRBD1,TRBV24-1,few,TRBJ1-5,TGTGCCACCAGTGACCCTGGACAGGGAAGTCAGCCCCAGCATTTT,CATSDPGQGSQPQHF
TRBD2,TRBV10-2,few,TRBJ2-7,TGCGCCAGCAGTGAGTCCGTAAAGACTAGCAGGTTCCGTGGTGAGCAGTACTTC,CASSESVKTSRFRGEQYF
TRBD2,TRBV15,.,TRBJ2-7,TGTGCCACCAGCAGAGAAGCGGGAGGCTACGAGCAGTACTTC,CATSREAGGYEQYF
TRBD1,TRBV7-7,few,TRBJ2-7,TGTGCTAGCAGCTTAGACAGGGGAGACGAGCAGTACTTC,CASSLDRGDEQYF
.,TRBV15,medium-sized,TRBJ1-5,TGTGCCACCAGCAGCCACGCCGACAGGTACAATCAGCCCCAGCATTTT,CATSSHADRYNQPQHF
.,TRBV15,.,TRBJ1-2,TGTGCCACCAGCAGACAATTGGACGGGTGGAACGGCTACACCTTC,CATSRQLDGWNGYTF
.,TRBV27,many,TRBJ2-1,TGTGCCAGCAGCGATGCGAGCTCCTACAATGAGCAGTTCTTC,CASSDASSYNEQFF
.,TRBV20-1,few,TRBJ1-2,TGCAGTGCTAGGATGGGCTACTATGGCTACACCTTC,CSARMGYYGYTF
.,TRBV29-1,medium-sized,TRBJ1-5,TGCAGCGTCGCAGGGGATCCTTTAACCGGGCGCAATCAGCCCCAGCATTTT,CSVAGDPLTGRNQPQHF
.,TRBV15,once,TRBJ1-4,TGTGCCACCAGCAGAGACTCCGCAATTAATGAAAAACTGTTTTTT,CATSRDSAINEKLFF
.,TRBV19,.,TRBJ1-2,TGTGCCAGCACAGCTAACCTTAACTATGGCCGCACCTTC,CASTANLNYGRTF
TRBD2,TRBV7-3,medium-sized,TRBJ2-7,TGTGCCAGCGGAGTCCTAGCGGGGCCGTACGAGCAGTACTTC,CASGVLAGPYEQYF
.,TRBV15,.,TRBJ2-5,TGTGCCACCAGCACCCCTCAAGGGGGGCCCAGAGAGACCCAGTACTTC,CATSTPQGGPRETQYF
TRBD2,TRBV7-3,.,TRBJ2-7,TGTGCCAGCAGCTTAGGGCGGGAGGCCGTTTACGAGCAGTACTTC,CASSLGREAVYEQYF
.,TRBV2,.,TRBJ2-7,TGTGCCAGCAGTGTATCCTACGAGCAGTACTTC,CASSVSYEQYF
TRBD1,TRBV29-1,.,TRBJ2-7,TGCAGCGTCACAGGGACAGCCGGGACACTCGGCTACGAGCAGTACTTC,CSVTGTAGTLGYEQYF
TRBD1,TRBV7-9,.,TRBJ1-2,TGTGCCAGCAGCTTTGGGACAGCAGTCAACTATGGCTACACCTTC,CASSFGTAVNYGYTF
.,TRBV2,few,TRBJ1-5,TGTGCCAGCAGACAGACCAATCAGCCCCAGCATTTT,CASRQTNQPQHF
.,TRBV2,.,TRBJ2-7,TGTGCCAGCAGAGGGTTGAGAGAGTCCTACGAGCAGTACTTC,CASRGLRESYEQYF
TRBD2,TRBV11-2,once,TRBJ2-7,TGTGCCAGCAGCTTATTGTCTAGCGGGGGGCTAAGCTCCTACGAGCAGTACTTC,CASSLLSSGGLSSYEQYF
TRBD1,TRBV10-1,.,TRBJ2-1,TGCGCCAGCAGTCCCGGACAGGGGACATACAATGAGCAGTTCTTC,CASSPGQGTYNEQFF